This section outlines one T cell receptor (beta chain) sequence together with its context. Its specificity is unknown. A clone one base away is much larger, so this may be a read error. The CDR3 loop spans 13 amino acids. Germline V gene sequence: CDR1 LNHDA, CDR2 SQIVND (reference sequence). These data originate in a study of molecular identifiers for immune sequencing clone quantification. Study outcomes and limitations: The share of molecules held by clones above 20 RNA copies was over 99% in effector cells and under 1% in naive cells. Among about a million naive cells, spiked Jurkat TCR RNA from a single cell was reportedly detectable.

Previously published methods and listed TCR primers were used for the bulk TCR libraries. TCRdb passed the PCR reads through MiXCR, listing each CDR3 protein once. The profile shows some 66,000 distinct CDR3 sequences, around 20% of them singletons. Naive CD8 T cells were sorted, and the gate applied was CD8+CD4-CCR7+CD45RA+. Sequencing used naive CD8+ T cells from blood, with Jurkat cell RNA spiked in. Subset defined: FACS-sorted CD8+CD4-CCR7+CD45RA+ naive T cells. This clonotype was sampled from a human donor in good health. Some libraries in this study had Jurkat cell RNA spiked in. The V and J genes are TRBV19 and TRBJ2-1; D unresolved. The CDR3 region is CASSIVSYNGQFF. CDR3 nucleotides: TGTGCCAGTAGTATAGTTAGCTACAATGGGCAGTTCTTC.